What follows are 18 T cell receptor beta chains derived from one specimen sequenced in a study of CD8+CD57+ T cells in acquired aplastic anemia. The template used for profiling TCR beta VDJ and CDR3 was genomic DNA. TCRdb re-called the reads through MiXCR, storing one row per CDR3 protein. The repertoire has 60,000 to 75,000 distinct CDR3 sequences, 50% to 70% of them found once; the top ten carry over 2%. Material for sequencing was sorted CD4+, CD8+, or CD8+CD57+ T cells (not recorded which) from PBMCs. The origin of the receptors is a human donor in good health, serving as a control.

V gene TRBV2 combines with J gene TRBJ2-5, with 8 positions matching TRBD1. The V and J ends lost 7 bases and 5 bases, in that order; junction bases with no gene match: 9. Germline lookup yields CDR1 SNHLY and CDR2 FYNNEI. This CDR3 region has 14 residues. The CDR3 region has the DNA TGTGCCAGCAACTACGGACAGGGAGTCGAGACCCAGTACTTC. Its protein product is CASNYGQGVETQYF.

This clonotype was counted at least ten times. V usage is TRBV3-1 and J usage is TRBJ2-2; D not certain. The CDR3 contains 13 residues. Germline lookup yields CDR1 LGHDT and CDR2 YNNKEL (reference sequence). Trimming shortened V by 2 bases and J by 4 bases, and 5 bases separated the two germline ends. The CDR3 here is CASSQSATGELFF. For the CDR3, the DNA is TGTGCCAGCAGCCAATCAGCCACCGGGGAGCTGTTTTTT. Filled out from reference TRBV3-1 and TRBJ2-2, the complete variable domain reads DTAVSQTPKYLVTQMGNDKSIKCEQNLGHDTMYWYKQDSKKFLKIMFSYNNKELIINETVPNRFSPKSPDKAHLNLHINSLELGDSAVYFCASSQSATGELFFGEGSRLTVL.

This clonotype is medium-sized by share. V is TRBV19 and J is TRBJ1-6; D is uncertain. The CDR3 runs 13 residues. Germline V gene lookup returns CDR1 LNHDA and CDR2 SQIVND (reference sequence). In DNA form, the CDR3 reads TGTGCGACGAAGGGTTCCTATAATTCACCCCTCCACTTT. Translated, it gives CATKGSYNSPLHF.

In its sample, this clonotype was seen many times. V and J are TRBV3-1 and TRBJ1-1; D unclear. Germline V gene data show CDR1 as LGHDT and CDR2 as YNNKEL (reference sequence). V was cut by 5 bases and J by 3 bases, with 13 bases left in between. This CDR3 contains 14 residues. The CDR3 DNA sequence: TGTGCCAGCAGCGGGAACGCCAGAGACACTGAAGCTTTCTTT. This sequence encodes CASSGNARDTEAFF.

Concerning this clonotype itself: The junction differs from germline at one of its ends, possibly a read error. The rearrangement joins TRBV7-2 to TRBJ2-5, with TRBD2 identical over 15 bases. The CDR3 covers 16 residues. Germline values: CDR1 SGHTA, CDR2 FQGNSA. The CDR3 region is CASSGGLAGGGETQCF. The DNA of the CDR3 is TGTGCCAGCAGCGGGGGACTAGCGGGAGGCGGGGAGACTCAGTGCTTC. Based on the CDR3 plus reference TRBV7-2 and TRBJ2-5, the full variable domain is GAGVSQSPSNKVTEKGKDVELRCDPISGHTALYWYRQSLGQGLEFLIYFQGNSAPDKSGLPSDRFSAERTGGSVSTLTIQRTQQEDSAVYLCASSGGLAGGGETQCFGPGTRLLVL.

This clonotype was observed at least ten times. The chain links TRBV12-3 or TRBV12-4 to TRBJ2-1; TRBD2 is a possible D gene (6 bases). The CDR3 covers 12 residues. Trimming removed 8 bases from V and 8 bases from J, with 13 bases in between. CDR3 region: CASVTGEDEQFF. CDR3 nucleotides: TGTGCCAGCGTTACGGGAGAAGATGAGCAGTTCTTC.

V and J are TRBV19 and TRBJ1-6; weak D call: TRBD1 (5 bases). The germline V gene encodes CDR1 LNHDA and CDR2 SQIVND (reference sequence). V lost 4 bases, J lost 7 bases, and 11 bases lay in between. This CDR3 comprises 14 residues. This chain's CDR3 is CASSRGDYNSPLHF. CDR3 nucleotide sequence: TGTGCCAGTAGTAGGGGGGACTACAATTCACCCCTCCACTTT.

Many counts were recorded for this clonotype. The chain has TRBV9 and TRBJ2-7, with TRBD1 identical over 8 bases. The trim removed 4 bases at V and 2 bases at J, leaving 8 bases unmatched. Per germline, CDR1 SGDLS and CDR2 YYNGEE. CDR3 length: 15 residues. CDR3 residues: CASSPGQGRPYEQYF. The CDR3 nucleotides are TGTGCCAGCAGCCCCGGACAGGGAAGGCCCTACGAGCAGTACTTC.

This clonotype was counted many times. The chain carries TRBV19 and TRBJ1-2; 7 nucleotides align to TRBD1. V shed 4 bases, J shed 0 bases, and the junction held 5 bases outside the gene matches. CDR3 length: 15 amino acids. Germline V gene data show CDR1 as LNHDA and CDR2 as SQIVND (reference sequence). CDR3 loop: CASSRPGQTNYGYTF. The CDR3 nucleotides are TGTGCCAGTAGTAGGCCGGGACAGACTAACTATGGCTACACCTTC.

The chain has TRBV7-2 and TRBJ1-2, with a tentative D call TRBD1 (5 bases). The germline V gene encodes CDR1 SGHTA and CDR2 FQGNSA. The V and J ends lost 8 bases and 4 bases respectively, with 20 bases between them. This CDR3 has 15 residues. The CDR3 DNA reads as TGTGCCAGCCGAAGACAGACAGAGGATGGCTATGGCTACACCTTC. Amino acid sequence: CASRRQTEDGYGYTF.

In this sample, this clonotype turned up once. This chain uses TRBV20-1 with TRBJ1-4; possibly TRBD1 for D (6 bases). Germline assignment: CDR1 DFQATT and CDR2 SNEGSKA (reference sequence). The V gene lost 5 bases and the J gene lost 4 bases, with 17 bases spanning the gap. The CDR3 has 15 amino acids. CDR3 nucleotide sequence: TGCAGTGCTGAGGAAACACAGGGTATTAATGAAAAACTGTTTTTT. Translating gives CSAEETQGINEKLFF.

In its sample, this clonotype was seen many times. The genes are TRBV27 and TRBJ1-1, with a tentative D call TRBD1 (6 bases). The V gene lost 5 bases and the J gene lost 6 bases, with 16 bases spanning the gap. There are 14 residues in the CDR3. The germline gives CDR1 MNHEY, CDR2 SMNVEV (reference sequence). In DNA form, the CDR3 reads TGTGCCAGCAGTCTTTCAGGACAGCCCCCTGAAGCTTTCTTT. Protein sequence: CASSLSGQPPEAFF.

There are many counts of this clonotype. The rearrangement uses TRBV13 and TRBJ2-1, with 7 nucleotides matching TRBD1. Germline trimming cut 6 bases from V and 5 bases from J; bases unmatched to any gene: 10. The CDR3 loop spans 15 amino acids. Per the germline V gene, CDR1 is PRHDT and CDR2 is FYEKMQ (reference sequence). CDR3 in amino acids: CASRTTGTANNEQFF. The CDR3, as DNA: TGTGCCAGCAGGACTACCGGGACAGCCAACAATGAGCAGTTCTTC.

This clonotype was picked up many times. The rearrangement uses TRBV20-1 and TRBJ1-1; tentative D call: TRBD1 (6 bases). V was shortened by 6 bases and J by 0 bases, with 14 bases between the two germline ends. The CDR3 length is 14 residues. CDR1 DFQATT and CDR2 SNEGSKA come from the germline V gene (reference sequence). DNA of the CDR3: TGCAGTGCCGCAGAGGGACACCTGAACACTGAAGCTTTCTTT. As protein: CSAAEGHLNTEAFF.

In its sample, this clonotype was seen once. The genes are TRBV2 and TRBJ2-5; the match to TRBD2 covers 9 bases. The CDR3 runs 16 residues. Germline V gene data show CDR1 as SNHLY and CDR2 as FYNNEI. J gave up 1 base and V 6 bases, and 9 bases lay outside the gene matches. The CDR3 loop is CASRSLAGQFQETQYF. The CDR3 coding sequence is TGTGCCAGCAGGTCCCTAGCGGGACAGTTCCAAGAGACCCAGTACTTC.

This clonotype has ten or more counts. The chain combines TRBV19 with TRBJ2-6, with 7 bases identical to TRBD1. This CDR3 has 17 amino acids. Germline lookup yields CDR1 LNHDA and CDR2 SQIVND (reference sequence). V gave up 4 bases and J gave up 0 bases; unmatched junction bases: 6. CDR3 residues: CASSTRTGVSGANVLTF. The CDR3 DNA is TGTGCCAGTAGTACCCGGACAGGAGTCTCTGGGGCCAACGTCCTGACTTTC. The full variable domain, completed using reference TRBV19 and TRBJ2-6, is DGGITQSPKYLFRKEGQNVTLSCEQNLNHDAMYWYRQDPGQGLRLIYYSQIVNDFQKGDIAEGYSVSREKKESFPLTVTSAQKNPTAFYLCASSTRTGVSGANVLTFGAGSRLTVL.

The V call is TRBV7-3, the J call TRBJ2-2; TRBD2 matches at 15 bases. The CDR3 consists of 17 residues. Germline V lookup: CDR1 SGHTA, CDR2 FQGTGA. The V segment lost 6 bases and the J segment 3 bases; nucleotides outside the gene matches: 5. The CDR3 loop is CASSGLAGGLDTGELFF. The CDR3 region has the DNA TGTGCCAGCAGTGGACTAGCGGGAGGGTTGGACACCGGGGAGCTGTTTTTT.

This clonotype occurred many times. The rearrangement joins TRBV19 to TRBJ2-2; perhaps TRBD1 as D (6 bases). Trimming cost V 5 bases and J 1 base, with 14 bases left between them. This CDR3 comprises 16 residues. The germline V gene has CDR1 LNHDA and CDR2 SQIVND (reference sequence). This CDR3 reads CASSLTGHMNTGELFF. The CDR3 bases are TGTGCCAGTAGTCTCACGGGACACATGAACACCGGGGAGCTGTTTTTT.